This T cell receptor (beta chain) was captured by sequencing in a study of CD8+ T cells in alopecia areata. Overall study: In an open-label trial, patients got 5 to 10 mg tofacitinib twice daily. Notes on the study in general: On tofacitinib, scalp and blood still held many of the expanded lesional clones. Normal scalp had lower clonality than lesional scalp, with alopecia totalis/universalis lesions showing this most strongly.

Treatment here: oral pan-JAK inhibitor, 5-10 mg twice daily. With respect to this clone: Its antigen is unknown.

There are 15 residues in the CDR3. CDR1 SGDLS and CDR2 YYNGEE come from the germline V gene. The junction had 5 bases not matched to a gene; V was cut back by 0 bases and J by 6 bases. cDNA prepared by RNA extraction and subsequent reverse transcription served as the template for sequencing. Only in-frame clones appear in the TCRdb table, and some are missing; sequencing was by immunoSEQ multiplex PCR. The data contain about 210,000 clones, under 70% of them singletons. The source of this sequence is a human donor with alopecia areata. V gene TRBV9 combines with J gene TRBJ1-1; 10 bases fit TRBD1. Sequenced material: CD4+ T cells sorted from blood, taken at week 4, from a patient treated with tofacitinib. CDR3 sequence: CASSVETGGFAEAFF. The CDR3 bases are TGTGCCAGCAGCGTAGAGACAGGGGGCTTCGCTGAAGCTTTCTTT. Together with reference TRBV9 and TRBJ1-1, the CDR3 gives the full variable domain: DSGVTQTPKHLITATGQRVTLRCSPRSGDLSVYWYQQSLDQGLQFLIQYYNGEERAKGNILERFSAQQFPDLHSELNLSSLELGDSALYFCASSVETGGFAEAFFGQGTRLTVV.